Reported below is one TCR beta chain. Time point described: pretreatment peripheral blood. Samples spanned pretreatment and treatment, with 1 to 8 time points per patient. Sequenced by immunoSEQ multiplex PCR; TCRdb stores in-frame clones only, minus some. This table has tens of thousands of clones, almost 90% appearing once. The sample is drawn from a study of PD-L1 blockade in urothelial cancer. Germline assignment: CDR1 LGHNT and CDR2 FRNRAP. The V gene end was trimmed by 4 bases and the J gene end by 6 bases; junction bases not matched to a gene: 12. The CDR3 has 16 residues. Specimen: PBMCs, collected around atezolizumab (anti-PD-L1) treatment. The clonotype originates from a man between 60 and 70 years old with urothelial cancer. The rearrangement uses TRBV12-5 and TRBJ2-1, with 7 bases aligning to TRBD2. The CDR3 region is CASGSRYSGARNEQFF. The CDR3 nucleotides read TGTGCTAGTGGTTCTCGTTACAGCGGGGCCCGCAATGAGCAGTTCTTC.